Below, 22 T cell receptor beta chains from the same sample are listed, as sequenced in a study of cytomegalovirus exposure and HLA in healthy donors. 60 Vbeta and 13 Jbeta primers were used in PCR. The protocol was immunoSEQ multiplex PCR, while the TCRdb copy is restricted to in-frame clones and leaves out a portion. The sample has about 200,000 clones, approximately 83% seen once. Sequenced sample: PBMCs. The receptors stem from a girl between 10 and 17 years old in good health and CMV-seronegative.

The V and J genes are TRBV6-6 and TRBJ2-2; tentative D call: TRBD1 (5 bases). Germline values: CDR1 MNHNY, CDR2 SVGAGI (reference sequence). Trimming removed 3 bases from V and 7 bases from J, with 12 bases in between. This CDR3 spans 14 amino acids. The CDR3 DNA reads TGTGCCAGCAGTTATTTTGGTGACAGCGGGGAGCTGTTTTTT. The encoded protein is CASSYFGDSGELFF.

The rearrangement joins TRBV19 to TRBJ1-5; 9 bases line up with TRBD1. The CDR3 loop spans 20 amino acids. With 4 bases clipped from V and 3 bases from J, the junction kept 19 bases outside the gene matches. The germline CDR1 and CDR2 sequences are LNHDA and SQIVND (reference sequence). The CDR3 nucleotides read TGTGCCAGTAGTACACGCTACGCACCGGGACAGGGTACCCACAATCAGCCCCAGCATTTT. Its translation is CASSTRYAPGQGTHNQPQHF.

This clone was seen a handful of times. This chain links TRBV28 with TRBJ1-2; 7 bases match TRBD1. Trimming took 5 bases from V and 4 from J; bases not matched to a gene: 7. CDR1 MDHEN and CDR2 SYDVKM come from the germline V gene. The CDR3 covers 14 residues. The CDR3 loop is CASSASGTVYGYTF. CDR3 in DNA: TGTGCCAGCAGTGCTTCCGGGACAGTCTATGGCTACACCTTC.

This CDR3 reads CASSVQAYGYTF. CDR3 coding DNA: TGTGCCAGCAGTGTGCAGGCCTATGGCTACACCTTC. This rearrangement joins TRBV28 to TRBJ1-2, with no clear D. Germline CDR1 and CDR2: MDHEN and SYDVKM. V lost 5 bases, J lost 4 bases, and 8 bases lay in between. This CDR3 is built from 12 residues.

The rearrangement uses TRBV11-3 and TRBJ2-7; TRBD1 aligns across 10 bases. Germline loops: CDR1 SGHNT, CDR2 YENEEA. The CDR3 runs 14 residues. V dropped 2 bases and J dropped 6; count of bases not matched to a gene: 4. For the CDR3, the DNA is TGTGCCAGCAGCTTACGACAGGGGGCAAGCGAGCAGTACTTC. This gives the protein CASSLRQGASEQYF.

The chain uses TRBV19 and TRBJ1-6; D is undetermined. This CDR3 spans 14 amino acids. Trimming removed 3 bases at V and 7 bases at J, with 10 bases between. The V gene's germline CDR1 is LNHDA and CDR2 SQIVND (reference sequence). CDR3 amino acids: CASSIVGGNSPLHF. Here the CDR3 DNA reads TGTGCCAGTAGTATTGTGGGAGGCAATTCACCCCTCCACTTT.

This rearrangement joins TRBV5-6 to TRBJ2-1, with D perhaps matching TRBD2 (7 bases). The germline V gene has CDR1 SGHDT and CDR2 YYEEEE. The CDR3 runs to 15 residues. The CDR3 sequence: CSSSHGRAGALEQFF. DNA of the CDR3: TGTTCAAGCAGCCATGGGAGGGCAGGGGCCCTTGAGCAGTTCTTC.

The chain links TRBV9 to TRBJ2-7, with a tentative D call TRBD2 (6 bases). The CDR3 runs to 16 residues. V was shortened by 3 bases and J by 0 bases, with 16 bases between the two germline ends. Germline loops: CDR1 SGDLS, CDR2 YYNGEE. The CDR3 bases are TGTGCCAGCAGCGCGTCGGGCCAGCGGGCCTCCTACGAGCAGTACTTC. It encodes CASSASGQRASYEQYF.

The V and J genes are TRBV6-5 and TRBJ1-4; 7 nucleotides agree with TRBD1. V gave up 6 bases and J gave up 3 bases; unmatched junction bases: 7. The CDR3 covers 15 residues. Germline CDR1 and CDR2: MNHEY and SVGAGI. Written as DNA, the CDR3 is TGTGCCAGCAGACCCGGACAGGAACCTAATGAAAAACTGTTTTTT. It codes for CASRPGQEPNEKLFF.

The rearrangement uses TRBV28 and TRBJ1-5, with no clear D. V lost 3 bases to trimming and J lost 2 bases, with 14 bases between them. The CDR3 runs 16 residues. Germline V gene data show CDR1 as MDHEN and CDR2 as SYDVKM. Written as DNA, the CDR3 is TGTGCCAGCAGTTTTGCGGGGATGAAGGGCAATCAGCCCCAGCATTTT. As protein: CASSFAGMKGNQPQHF.

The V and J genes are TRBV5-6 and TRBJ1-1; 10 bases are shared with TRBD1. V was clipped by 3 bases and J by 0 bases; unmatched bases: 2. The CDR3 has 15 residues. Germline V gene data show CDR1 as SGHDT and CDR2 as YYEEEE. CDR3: CASSSTGGLNTEAFF. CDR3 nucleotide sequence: TGTGCCAGCAGCTCGACAGGGGGCCTGAACACTGAAGCTTTCTTT. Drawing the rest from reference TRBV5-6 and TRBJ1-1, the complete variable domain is DAGVTQSPTHLIKTRGQQVTLRCSPKSGHDTVSWYQQALGQGPQFIFQYYEEEERQRGNFPDRFSGHQFPNYSSELNVNALLLGDSALYLCASSSTGGLNTEAFFGQGTRLTVV.

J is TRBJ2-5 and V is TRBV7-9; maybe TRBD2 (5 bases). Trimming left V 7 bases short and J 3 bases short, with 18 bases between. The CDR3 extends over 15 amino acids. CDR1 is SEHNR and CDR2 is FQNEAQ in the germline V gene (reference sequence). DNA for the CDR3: TGTGCCAGCACCCCTGTTTGGAGAGCGGAAGAGACCCAGTACTTC. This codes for CASTPVWRAEETQYF.

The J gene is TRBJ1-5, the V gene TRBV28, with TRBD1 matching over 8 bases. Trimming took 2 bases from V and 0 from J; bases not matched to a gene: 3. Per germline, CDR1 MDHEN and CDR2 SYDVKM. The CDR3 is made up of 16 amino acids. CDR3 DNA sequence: TGTGCCAGCAGTTTACAGGGGGCGCCTAGCAATCAGCCCCAGCATTTT. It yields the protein CASSLQGAPSNQPQHF.

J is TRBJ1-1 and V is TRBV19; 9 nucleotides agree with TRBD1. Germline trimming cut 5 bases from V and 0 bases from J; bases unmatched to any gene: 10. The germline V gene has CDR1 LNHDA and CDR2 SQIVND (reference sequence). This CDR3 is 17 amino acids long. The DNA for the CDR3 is TGTGCCAGTAGTCGTGGCACAGGGGGCGGCATGAACACTGAAGCTTTCTTT. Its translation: CASSRGTGGGMNTEAFF.

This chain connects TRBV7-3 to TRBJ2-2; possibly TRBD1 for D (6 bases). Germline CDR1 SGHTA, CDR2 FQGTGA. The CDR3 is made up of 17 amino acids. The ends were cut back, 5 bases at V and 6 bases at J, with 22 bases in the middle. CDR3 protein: CASSLLRVGGWAGELFF. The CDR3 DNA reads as TGTGCCAGCAGCCTCCTCCGGGTAGGGGGATGGGCCGGGGAGCTGTTTTTT.

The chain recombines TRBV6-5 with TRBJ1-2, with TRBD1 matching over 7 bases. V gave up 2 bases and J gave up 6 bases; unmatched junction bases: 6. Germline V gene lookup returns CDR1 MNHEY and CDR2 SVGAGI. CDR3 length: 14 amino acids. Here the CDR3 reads CASSYGGRGDGYTF. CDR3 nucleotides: TGTGCCAGCAGTTACGGTGGCAGGGGGGATGGCTACACCTTC.

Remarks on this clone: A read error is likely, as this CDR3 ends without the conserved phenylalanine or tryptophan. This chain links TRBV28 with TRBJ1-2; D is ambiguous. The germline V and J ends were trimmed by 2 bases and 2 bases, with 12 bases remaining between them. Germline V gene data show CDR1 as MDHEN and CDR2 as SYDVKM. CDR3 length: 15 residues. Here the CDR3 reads CASSLTVTTNYGYTL. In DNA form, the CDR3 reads TGTGCCAGCAGTTTAACGGTAACGACGAACTATGGCTACACCCTC.

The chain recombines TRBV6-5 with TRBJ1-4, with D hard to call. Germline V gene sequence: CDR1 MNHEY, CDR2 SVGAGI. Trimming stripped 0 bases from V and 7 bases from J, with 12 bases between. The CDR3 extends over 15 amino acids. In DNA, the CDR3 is TGTGCCAGCAGTTACTCGGGCCGGGGAATTGAAAAACTGTTTTTT. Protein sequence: CASSYSGRGIEKLFF.

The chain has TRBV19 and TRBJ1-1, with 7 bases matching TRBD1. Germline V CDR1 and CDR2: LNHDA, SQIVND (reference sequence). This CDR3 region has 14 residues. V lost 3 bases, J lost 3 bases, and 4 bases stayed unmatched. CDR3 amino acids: CASSILDRDTEAFF. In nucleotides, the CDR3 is TGTGCCAGTAGTATCCTCGACAGGGACACTGAAGCTTTCTTT.

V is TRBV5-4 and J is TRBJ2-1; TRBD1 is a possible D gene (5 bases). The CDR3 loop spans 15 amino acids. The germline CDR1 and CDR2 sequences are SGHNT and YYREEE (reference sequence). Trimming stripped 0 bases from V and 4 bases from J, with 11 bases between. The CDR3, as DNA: TGTGCCAGCAGCTTGGATCCAGGGTCTTACAATGAGCAGTTCTTC. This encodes CASSLDPGSYNEQFF.

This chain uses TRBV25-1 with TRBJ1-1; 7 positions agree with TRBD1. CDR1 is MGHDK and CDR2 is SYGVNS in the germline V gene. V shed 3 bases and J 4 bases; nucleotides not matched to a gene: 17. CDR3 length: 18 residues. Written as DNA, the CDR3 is TGTGCCAGCAGTGACAGTAAGGACAGGAGCTTGGGGGGCACTGAAGCTTTCTTT. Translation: CASSDSKDRSLGGTEAFF.

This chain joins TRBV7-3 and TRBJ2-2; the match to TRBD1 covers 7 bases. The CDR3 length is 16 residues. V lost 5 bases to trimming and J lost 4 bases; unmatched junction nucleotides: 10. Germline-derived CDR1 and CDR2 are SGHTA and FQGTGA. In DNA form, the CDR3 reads TGTGCCAGCAGCCCCCGATTGGCAGGGGGCACCGGGGAGCTGTTTTTT. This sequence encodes CASSPRLAGGTGELFF.